This TCR beta chain was found in a study of blood T cell repertoires in COVID-19. Across the whole study: The United States, Italy and Spain supplied acute and convalescent COVID-19 samples.

The protocol was immunoSEQ multiplex PCR, while the TCRdb copy is restricted to in-frame clones and leaves out a portion. The table includes approximately 200,000 clones, about 87% detected once. Trimming left V 0 bases short and J 2 bases short, with 9 bases between. The CDR3 sequence is 15 residues long. Germline V CDR1 and CDR2: SGHRS, YFSETQ. The sequenced sample was peripheral blood. The chain has TRBV5-1 and TRBJ1-5; tentatively, D is TRBD1 (5 bases). The sequence was collected from a man between 60 and 70 years old who had recovered from COVID-19. The CDR3 DNA reads as TGCGCCAGCAGCTTGGCGGGGGTTGGCAATCAGCCCCAGCATTTT. Translated: CASSLAGVGNQPQHF. Filled out from reference TRBV5-1 and TRBJ1-5, the complete variable domain reads KAGVTQTPRYLIKTRGQQVTLSCSPISGHRSVSWYQQTPGQGLQFLFEYFSETQRNKGNFPGRFSGRQFSNSRSEMNVSTLELGDSALYLCASSLAGVGNQPQHFGDGTRLSIL.